This TCR beta chain was sequenced for a study of blood T cell repertoires in COVID-19. On the study more broadly: Researchers got acute and convalescent COVID-19 samples from the United States, Italy and Spain. PBMCs, B-cell-depleted T cells, or T cells provided the cDNA or gDNA that made up the material.

Participant-reported clinical history was the basis for cohort assignment. Libraries were prepared by immunoSEQ multiplex PCR; TCRdb keeps only in-frame clonotypes and omits some of them. Of over 250,000 clones in the sample, around 87% were seen once. Germline CDR1 and CDR2: MNHEY and SMNVEV (reference sequence). The CDR3 runs 14 residues. V lost 4 bases, J lost 4 bases, and 6 bases stayed unmatched. The source is a woman aged 25-40 years who had recovered from COVID-19. The rearrangement joins TRBV27 to TRBJ1-2; 7 nucleotides line up with TRBD1. The sequenced sample consisted of PBMCs or T cells enriched from blood (not recorded which). This chain's CDR3 is CASSSLTGVYGYTF. In DNA, the CDR3 is TGTGCCAGCAGTTCCCTAACAGGGGTCTATGGCTACACCTTC.